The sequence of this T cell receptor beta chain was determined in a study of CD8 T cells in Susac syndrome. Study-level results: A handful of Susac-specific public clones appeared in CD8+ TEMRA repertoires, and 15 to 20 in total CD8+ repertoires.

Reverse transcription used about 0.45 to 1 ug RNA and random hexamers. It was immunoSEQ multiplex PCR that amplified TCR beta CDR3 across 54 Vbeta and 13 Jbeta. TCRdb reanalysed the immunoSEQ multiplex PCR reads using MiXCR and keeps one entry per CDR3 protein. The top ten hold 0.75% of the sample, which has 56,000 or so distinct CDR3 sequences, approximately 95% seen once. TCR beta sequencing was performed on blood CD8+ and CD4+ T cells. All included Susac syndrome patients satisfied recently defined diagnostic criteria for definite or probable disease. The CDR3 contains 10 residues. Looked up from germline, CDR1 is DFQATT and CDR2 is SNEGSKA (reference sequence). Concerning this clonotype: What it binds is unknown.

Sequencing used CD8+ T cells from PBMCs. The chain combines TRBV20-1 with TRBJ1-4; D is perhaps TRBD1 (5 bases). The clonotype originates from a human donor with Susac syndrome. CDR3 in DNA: TGCAACCGGGGGGACGAAAAACTGTTTTTT. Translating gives CNRGDEKLFF.